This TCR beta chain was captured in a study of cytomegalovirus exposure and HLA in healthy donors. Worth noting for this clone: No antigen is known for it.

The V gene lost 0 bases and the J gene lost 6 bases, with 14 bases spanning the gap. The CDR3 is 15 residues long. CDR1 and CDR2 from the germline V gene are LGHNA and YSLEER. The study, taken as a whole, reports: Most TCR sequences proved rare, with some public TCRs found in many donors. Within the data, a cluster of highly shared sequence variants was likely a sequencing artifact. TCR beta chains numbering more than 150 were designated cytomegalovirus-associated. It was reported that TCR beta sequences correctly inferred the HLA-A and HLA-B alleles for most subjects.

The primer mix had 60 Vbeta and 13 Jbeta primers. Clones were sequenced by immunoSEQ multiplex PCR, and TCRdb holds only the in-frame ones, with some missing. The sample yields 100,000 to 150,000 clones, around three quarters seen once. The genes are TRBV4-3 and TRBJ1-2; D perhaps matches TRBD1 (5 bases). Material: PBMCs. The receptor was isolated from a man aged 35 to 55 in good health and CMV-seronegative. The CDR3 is CASSQDGGEVNGYTF. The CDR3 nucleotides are TGCGCCAGCAGCCAAGATGGGGGGGAGGTCAATGGCTACACCTTC.